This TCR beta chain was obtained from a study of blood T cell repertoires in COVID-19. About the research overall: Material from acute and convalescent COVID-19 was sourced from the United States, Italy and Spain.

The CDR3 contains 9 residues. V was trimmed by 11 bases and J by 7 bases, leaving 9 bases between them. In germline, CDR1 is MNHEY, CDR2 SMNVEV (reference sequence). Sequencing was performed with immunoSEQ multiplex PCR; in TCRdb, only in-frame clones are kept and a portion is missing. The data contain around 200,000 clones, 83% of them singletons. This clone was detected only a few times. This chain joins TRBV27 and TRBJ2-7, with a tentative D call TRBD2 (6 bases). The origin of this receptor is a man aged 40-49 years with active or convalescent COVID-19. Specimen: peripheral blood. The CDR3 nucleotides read TGTGCCTCGGGGGAGGAGCAGTACTTC. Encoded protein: CASGEEQYF.